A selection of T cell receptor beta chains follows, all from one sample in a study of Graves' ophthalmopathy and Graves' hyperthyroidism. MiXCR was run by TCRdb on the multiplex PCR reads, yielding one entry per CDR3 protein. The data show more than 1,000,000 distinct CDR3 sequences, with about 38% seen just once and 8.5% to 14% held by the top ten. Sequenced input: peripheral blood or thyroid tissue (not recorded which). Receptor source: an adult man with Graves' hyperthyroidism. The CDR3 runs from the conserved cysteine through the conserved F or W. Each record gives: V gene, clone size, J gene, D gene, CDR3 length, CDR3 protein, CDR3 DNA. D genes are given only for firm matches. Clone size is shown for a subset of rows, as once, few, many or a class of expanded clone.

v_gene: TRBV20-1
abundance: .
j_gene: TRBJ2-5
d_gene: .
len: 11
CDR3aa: CSARATGYQYF
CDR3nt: TGCAGTGCTAGGGCGACAGGTTACCAGTACTTC

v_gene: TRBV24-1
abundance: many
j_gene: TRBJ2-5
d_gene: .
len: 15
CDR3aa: CATSDSQVYQETQYF
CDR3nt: TGTGCCACCAGTGATTCTCAGGTGTACCAAGAGACCCAGTACTTC

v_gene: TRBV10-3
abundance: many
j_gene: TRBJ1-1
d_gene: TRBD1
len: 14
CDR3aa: CAISEPGDRDEAFF
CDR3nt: TGTGCCATCAGTGAGCCCGGGGACAGGGACGAAGCTTTCTTT

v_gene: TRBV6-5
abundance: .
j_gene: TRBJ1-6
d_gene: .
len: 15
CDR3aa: CASSYSGPNNSPLHF
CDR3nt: TGTGCCAGCAGTTACTCGGGGCCGAATAATTCACCCCTCCACTTT

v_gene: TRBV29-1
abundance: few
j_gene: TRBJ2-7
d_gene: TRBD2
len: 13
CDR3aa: CSVERLAGYEQYF
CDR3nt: TGCAGCGTTGAAAGGCTAGCGGGCTACGAGCAGTACTTC

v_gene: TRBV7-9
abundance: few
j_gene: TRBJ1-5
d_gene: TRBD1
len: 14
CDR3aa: CASGPGTGLEPQHF
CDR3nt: TGTGCTAGCGGGCCCGGGACAGGGTTGGAGCCCCAGCATTTT

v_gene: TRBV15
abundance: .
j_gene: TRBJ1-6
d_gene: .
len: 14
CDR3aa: CATSSLGLDSPLHF
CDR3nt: TGTGCCACCAGCAGCCTCGGATTGGATTCACCCCTCCACTTT

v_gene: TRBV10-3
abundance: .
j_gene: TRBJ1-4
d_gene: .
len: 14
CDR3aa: CASSYVTGTEKLFF
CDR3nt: TGTGCCAGCAGTTACGTGACAGGTACCGAAAAACTGTTTTTT

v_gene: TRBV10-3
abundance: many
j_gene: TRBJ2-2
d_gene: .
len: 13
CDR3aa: CAGRDSDTGELFF
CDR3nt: TGTGCTGGACGGGACTCCGACACCGGGGAGCTGTTTTTT

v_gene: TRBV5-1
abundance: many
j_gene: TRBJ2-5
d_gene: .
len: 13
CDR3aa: CATKAFGQETQYF
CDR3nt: TGCGCCACCAAAGCCTTTGGGCAAGAGACCCAGTACTTC

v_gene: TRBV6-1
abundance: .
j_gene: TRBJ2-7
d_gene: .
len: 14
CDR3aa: CASSTQGIPYEQYF
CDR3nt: TGTGCCAGCAGTACTCAGGGGATCCCCTACGAGCAGTACTTC

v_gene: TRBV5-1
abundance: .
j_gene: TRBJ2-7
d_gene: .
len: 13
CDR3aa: CASSHQLGYEQYF
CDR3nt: TGCGCCAGCAGCCACCAACTAGGTTACGAGCAGTACTTC

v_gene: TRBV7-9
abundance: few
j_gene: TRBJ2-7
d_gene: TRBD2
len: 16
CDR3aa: CASSSASGGYTYEQYF
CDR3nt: TGTGCCAGCAGCTCCGCTAGCGGGGGTTACACCTACGAGCAGTACTTC

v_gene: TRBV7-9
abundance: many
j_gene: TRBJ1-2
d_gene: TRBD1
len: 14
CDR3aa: CASSSDRDGYGYTF
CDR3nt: TGTGCCAGCAGCTCTGACAGGGACGGTTATGGCTACACCTTC

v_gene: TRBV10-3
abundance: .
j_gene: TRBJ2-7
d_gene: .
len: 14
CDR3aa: CAISFEGVRYEQYF
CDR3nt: TGTGCCATCAGCTTCGAGGGGGTTAGGTACGAGCAGTACTTC

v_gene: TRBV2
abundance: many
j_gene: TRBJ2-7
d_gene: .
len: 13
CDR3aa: CASSDTQPYEQYF
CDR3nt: TGTGCCAGCAGTGATACGCAGCCCTACGAGCAGTACTTC

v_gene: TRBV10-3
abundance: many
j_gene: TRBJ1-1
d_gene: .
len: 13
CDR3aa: CAIIKAMNTEAFF
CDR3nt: TGTGCCATCATTAAAGCGATGAACACTGAAGCTTTCTTT

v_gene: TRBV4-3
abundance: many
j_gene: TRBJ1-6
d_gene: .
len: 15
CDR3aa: CASSSRVSVNSPLHF
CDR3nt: TGCGCCAGCAGCTCGAGGGTATCCGTGAATTCACCCCTCCACTTT